This record looks at one T cell receptor (beta chain) sequence and its context. This sample was taken from a study of blood T cell repertoires in COVID-19. Study background: Acute and convalescent COVID-19 samples came from the United States, Italy and Spain. T cells, B-cell-depleted T cells, or PBMCs provided the cDNA or gDNA that served as material.

Cohort assignment relied on participant-reported clinical history. All recovered Cohort 3 donors got two negative PCRs, got clearance, or saw symptom resolution. Sequencing was performed with immunoSEQ multiplex PCR; in TCRdb, only in-frame clones are kept and a portion is missing. The sample carries around 300,000 clones, 75% to 90% recorded once. Germline V gives CDR1 SGDLS, CDR2 YYNGEE. The J segment lost 3 bases and the V segment lost 4 bases, leaving 4 bases of the junction unmatched. The CDR3 consists of 16 residues. This TCR derives from a woman aged 18-35 years who had recovered from COVID-19. The source material was PBMCs or T cells enriched from blood (not recorded which). The chain has TRBV9 and TRBJ2-2, with 12 bases that match TRBD2. CDR3 nucleotides: TGTGCCAGCAGCACTTGGACTAGCGGGGACACCGGGGAGCTGTTTTTT. Translation gives CASSTWTSGDTGELFF.